The clone carrying this TCR beta chain has a handful of counts. The investigators reverse transcribed all of the isolated RNA, so they sequenced expressed TCRB transcripts. The protocol was immunoSEQ multiplex PCR, while the TCRdb copy is restricted to in-frame clones and leaves out a portion. The top ten clones hold 0.015% of a sample with roughly 330,000 clones, approximately 11% of them seen once. This specimen comes from a study of beta chain features in type 1 diabetes. The CDR3 extends over 14 amino acids. The germline gives CDR1 SGHTA, CDR2 FQGTGA. V was shortened by 6 bases and J by 5 bases, with 13 bases between the two germline ends.

The chain joins TRBV7-3 to TRBJ2-2, with D possibly TRBD2 on 5 matching bases. The receptor's source is a woman aged 25 to 39 in good health. Sequencing input: naive CD4+ T cells from blood. The CDR3 coding sequence is TGTGCCAGCAGAAACCCGTCGGGGACCGGGGAGCTGTTTTTT. As protein: CASRNPSGTGELFF.